The sequence of this T cell receptor beta chain was determined in a study of spatial heterogeneity in lung cancer. This clonotype was detected a few times. Its antigen remains unknown. Trimming left V 4 bases short and J 2 bases short, with 11 bases between. This CDR3 comprises 14 residues. Time point reported: sample taken at primary tumor resection. Whole RNA from tumor, nontumor lung or frozen PBMC was sequenced unsorted. Points from the study as a whole: Detection of ubiquitous tumor TCRs in blood was higher at resection than follow-up.

Every individual TCR cDNA molecule carried its own unique molecular identifier, which allowed correction of PCR and sequencing errors. From the 5' RACE reads, TCRdb called clonotypes with MiXCR, one entry per CDR3 protein. In the table there are some 64,000 distinct CDR3 sequences, less than 10% of which are singletons. The chain couples TRBV12-3 or TRBV12-4 to TRBJ1-2; D is unclear. This receptor was identified in a female donor with early-stage non-small cell lung cancer. The sequenced sample was PBMCs, obtained at surgery. As DNA, the CDR3 is TGTGCCAGCAGTTGGGGTGGACTGAACTATGGCTACACCTTC. This translates into CASSWGGLNYGYTF.